Listed below are T cell receptor beta chains from one sample, sequenced in a study of T cells in Graves' hyperthyroidism and ophthalmopathy. Using its own MiXCR run on the multiplex PCR reads, TCRdb lists one record per CDR3 protein. This sample has hundreds of thousands of distinct CDR3 sequences, with 38% found just once. The sample was blood. All receptors derive from a young man with Graves' hyperthyroidism. CDR3s include the opening cysteine and the closing phenylalanine or tryptophan. A D gene is named only where the DNA matches it firmly. The size field is filled for only some rows; it gives once, few, many or a size class.

.,TRBJ1-5,15,.,TRBV4-1,TGCGCCAGCAGCCAAGTGGCAGGGCGCCATCAGCCCCAGCATTTT,CASSQVAGRHQPQHF
TRBD1,TRBJ1-2,14,once,TRBV29-1,TGCAGCGTTGGGGGGGGACAGGGGGCTGTTGGCTACACCTTC,CSVGGGQGAVGYTF
TRBD1,TRBJ2-7,14,.,TRBV7-6,TGTGCCAGCAGCACAGGGGCGCGCTCCTACGAGCAGTACTTC,CASSTGARSYEQYF
TRBD1,TRBJ2-7,13,.,TRBV6-1,TGTGCCACCGGGACAGGGCTAACCTACGAGCAGTACTTC,CATGTGLTYEQYF
.,TRBJ1-5,17,.,TRBV15,TGTGCCACCAGCAGAGAATTGGGACCCCTGAGCAATCAGCCCCAGCATTTT,CATSRELGPLSNQPQHF
.,TRBJ2-6,15,many,TRBV19,TGTGCCAGTAGTGATCCGGGATCTGGGGCCAACGTCCTGACTTTC,CASSDPGSGANVLTF
TRBD1,TRBJ2-5,15,few,TRBV7-7,TGTGCTAGCAGCAGCCTCGGGACAGGGAGGGAGACCCAGTACTTC,CASSSLGTGRETQYF
.,TRBJ1-2,11,many,TRBV7-2,TGTGCCAGCAGCCCTCAAAGGGGCTACACCTTC,CASSPQRGYTF
.,TRBJ2-2,11,few,TRBV29-1,TGCAGCGTTTTGGATTCCGGGGAGCTGTTTTTT,CSVLDSGELFF
.,TRBJ1-6,15,.,TRBV20-1,TGCAGTGCTAGAGATCAGGGACCGGGAGGGCCACCCCTCCACTTT,CSARDQGPGGPPLHF
.,TRBJ1-1,13,few,TRBV12-3/TRBV12-4,TGTGCCAGCAGGGAACAGTTGAACACTGAAGCTTTCTTT,CASREQLNTEAFF
TRBD2,TRBJ2-2,15,few,TRBV25-1,TGTGCCAGCAGCCATAGCGGGAGAGGTACCGGGGAGCTGTTTTTT,CASSHSGRGTGELFF
.,TRBJ1-6,16,many,TRBV10-3,TGTGCCATCAGAGCCGGGACTTCCGACGCCAGTTCACCCCTCCACTTT,CAIRAGTSDASSPLHF
TRBD1,TRBJ1-4,19,.,TRBV10-3,TGTGCCATCAGTGAGTCATCCGGGACAGGGGGGACAACTAATGAAAAACTGTTTTTT,CAISESSGTGGTTNEKLFF